Detailed here is one T cell receptor (beta chain). This sample is drawn from a study of blood T cell repertoires in COVID-19. Source study methods: Using reference gene primer amplification, nucleated cell counts were estimated. Some clones are missing from TCRdb's copy, which holds only in-frame ones; the method was immunoSEQ multiplex PCR. Clone size and the V and J calls come from that table; the DNA yielded D and trimming. The sample holds approximately 130,000 clones, 84% seen once. Losses at the gene ends were 4 bases for V and 5 bases for J; bases not matched to a gene: 13. The V gene's germline CDR1 is SGDLS and CDR2 YYNGEE. The length of the CDR3 is 16 residues.

Sequenced input: peripheral blood. The receptor's source is a human donor in a cohort sampled during active COVID-19. The chain couples TRBV9 to TRBJ1-2, with 8 bases identical to TRBD1. CDR3: CASSPRPGGLPYGYTF. The CDR3 bases are TGTGCCAGCAGCCCTAGACCAGGGGGCCTCCCATATGGCTACACCTTC.